Following are 25 T cell receptor beta chains from one sample sequenced in a study of monozygotic twins with inflammatory bowel disease. Following a re-call of the 5' RACE reads, TCRdb has one entry per CDR3 protein and lacks DNA. The repertoire shows around 230,000 distinct CDR3 sequences; the top ten hold around 1.5%. The sample was blood. The receptors derive from a human donor with ulcerative colitis or Crohn's disease, or a healthy co-twin of an affected twin (not recorded which).

The V and J genes are TRBV19 and TRBJ2-7; TCRdb's assignment of TRBD1 cannot be checked, as there is no DNA. The germline V gene has CDR1 LNHDA and CDR2 SQIVND (reference sequence). This CDR3 is 16 amino acids long. The CDR3 is CASSPGRRTGGYEQYF.

The CDR3 loop reads CASSPMTGGSYEQYF. The chain couples TRBV7-8 to TRBJ2-7; the D call of TRBD1 rests on TCRdb alone, since no DNA is present to check it. Germline CDR1 and CDR2: SGHVS and FQNEAQ. This CDR3 contains 15 residues.

The V gene is TRBV6-6, the J gene TRBJ1-1; TCRdb gives TRBD1 as the D gene, but with no DNA this cannot be confirmed. Germline CDR1 is MNHNY and CDR2 is SVGAGI (reference sequence). This CDR3 region has 13 residues. CDR3 in amino acids: CASSLAQGSFAFF.

V gene TRBV19 combines with J gene TRBJ2-2; TCRdb selects TRBD1, and the lack of DNA leaves this call unchecked. The CDR3 sequence is 15 residues long. CDR1 is LNHDA and CDR2 is SQIVND in the germline V gene (reference sequence). The CDR3 region is CASSSRTGRAGELFF.

This chain connects TRBV2 to TRBJ2-1. The CDR3 length is 13 residues. From germline, CDR1 is SNHLY and CDR2 FYNNEI. CDR3 in amino acids: CASRMDGYNEQFF.

The V call is TRBV20-1, the J call TRBJ1-4. This CDR3 comprises 14 residues. Germline V gene lookup returns CDR1 DFQATT and CDR2 SNEGSKA (reference sequence). The chain's CDR3 is CSASISVTAEKLFF.

The chain is built from TRBV12-3 or TRBV12-4 and TRBJ1-4. This CDR3 comprises 15 residues. The CDR3 sequence is CASSLDGSNNEKLFF.

The chain is built from TRBV25-1 and TRBJ1-2; the D call of TRBD1 rests on TCRdb alone, since no DNA is present to check it. The CDR3 has 15 residues. Per germline, CDR1 MGHDK and CDR2 SYGVNS. CDR3: CASSEPGRDRDGYTF.

The chain employs TRBV12-3 or TRBV12-4 and TRBJ1-1; the TCRdb call, TRBD1, lacks DNA for checking. The CDR3 covers 14 residues. The CDR3 sequence: CASSRGTRGTEAFF.

The chain links TRBV5-1 to TRBJ1-4. The CDR3 runs 14 residues. The germline gives CDR1 SGHRS, CDR2 YFSETQ. The chain's CDR3 is CASSLAFGFEKLFF.

CDR3 sequence: CASSAHGQGETEAFF. The genes are TRBV12-3 or TRBV12-4 and TRBJ1-1; TCRdb names TRBD1, which stays unverified in the absence of DNA. This CDR3 has 15 residues.

The rearrangement links TRBV3-1 to TRBJ2-7; TCRdb calls TRBD1, which cannot be checked without DNA. This CDR3 region has 15 residues. The germline CDR1 and CDR2 sequences are LGHDT and YNNKEL (reference sequence). The CDR3 sequence: CASSPRQTVRYEQYF.

The chain combines TRBV11-2 with TRBJ2-5; TCRdb calls TRBD2, which cannot be checked without DNA. CDR3 length: 16 residues. Germline V gene lookup returns CDR1 SGHAT and CDR2 FQNNGV. The CDR3 is CASSSGTRGGRETQYF.

V is TRBV6-5 and J is TRBJ2-7; TCRdb returns TRBD2, unconfirmable since there is no DNA. The germline V gene has CDR1 MNHEY and CDR2 SVGAGI. This CDR3 is built from 15 residues. CDR3 protein: CASSYDAALSYEQYF.

The rearrangement uses TRBV4-1 and TRBJ1-1; lacking DNA, the TRBD1 call made by TCRdb goes unchecked. The CDR3 loop spans 18 amino acids. Germline V lookup: CDR1 MGHRA, CDR2 YSYEKL. The CDR3 loop is CASSQTNSGTGRNTEAFF.

V usage is TRBV21-1 and J usage is TRBJ1-1; TCRdb picks TRBD1, but there is no DNA to check that call. TRBV21-1 is designated a pseudogene. The CDR3 consists of 13 residues. CDR3: CASKITGRTEAFF.

The rearrangement uses TRBV10-3 and TRBJ1-6; TCRdb's assignment of TRBD1 cannot be checked, as there is no DNA. Looked up from germline, CDR1 is ENHRY and CDR2 is SYGVKD. The CDR3 has 14 residues. CDR3 in amino acids: CAISERQHNSPLHF.

The chain uses TRBV2 and TRBJ2-3; the D call of TRBD2 rests on TCRdb alone, since no DNA is present to check it. The CDR3 covers 15 residues. Germline values: CDR1 SNHLY, CDR2 FYNNEI. The CDR3 here is CASSSQGLAGDTQYF.

This chain joins TRBV7-2 and TRBJ2-1; no DNA is available, so the TRBD1 call from TCRdb remains unchecked. CDR3 length equals 14 residues. Per the germline V gene, CDR1 is SGHTA and CDR2 is FQGNSA. The CDR3 sequence is CASSLAGTGNEQFF.

The chain is built from TRBV15 and TRBJ1-2; absent DNA, TCRdb's TRBD1 call cannot be checked. CDR1 and CDR2 (germline): LNHNV, YYDKDF (reference sequence). This CDR3 is built from 14 residues. The CDR3 is CATSRKEGAGGYTF.

The chain has TRBV14 and TRBJ1-1; as DNA is missing, the TRBD1 call by TCRdb cannot be tested. This CDR3 comprises 13 residues. Germline V CDR1 and CDR2: SGHDN, FVKESK. CDR3 sequence reads: CASSRQGTGEAFF. The full variable domain, its missing parts supplied by reference TRBV14 and TRBJ1-1, is EAGVTQFPSHSVIEKGQTVTLRCDPISGHDNLYWYRRVMGKEIKFLLHFVKESKQDESGMPNNRFLAERTGGTYSTLKVQPAELEDSGVYFCASSRQGTGEAFFGQGTRLTVV.

The V gene is TRBV6-1, the J gene TRBJ1-1. This CDR3 contains 11 residues. Per the germline V gene, CDR1 is MNHNS and CDR2 is SASEGT. CDR3 sequence reads: CASHKNTEAFF.

This chain links TRBV12-3 or TRBV12-4 with TRBJ2-5. The CDR3 runs to 12 residues. The CDR3 loop reads CASSSTGETQYF.

V usage is TRBV20-1 and J usage is TRBJ2-4; TCRdb picks TRBD2, but there is no DNA to check that call. This CDR3 contains 15 residues. CDR1 and CDR2 from the germline V gene are DFQATT and SNEGSKA (reference sequence). The CDR3 sequence is CSAHPSGGGKNIQYF.

This chain uses TRBV4-1 with TRBJ1-1; the TRBD1 assignment by TCRdb is unverifiable without DNA. Germline CDR1 and CDR2: MGHRA and YSYEKL. This CDR3 has 16 residues. The CDR3: CASSPRVGRGKTEAFF.